These 21 T cell receptor beta chains share one sample of origin, sequenced in a study of naive and memory T cell subsets. The library had UMIs added by 3' ligation of an oligonucleotide to TCR cDNA. Ligated cDNA underwent four rounds of PCR with nested alpha and beta constant region primers and SP2. TCRdb re-called the 5' RACE reads through MiXCR, storing one row per CDR3 protein. Seen here are 48,000 or so distinct CDR3 sequences, about 4.4% observed once, and the top ten hold more than 0.75%. All receptors come from a female donor in good health.

This clonotype was seen ten or more times. This chain uses TRBV5-4 with TRBJ2-7, with TRBD2 matching over 7 bases. The CDR3 has 16 amino acids. V lost 0 bases to trimming and J lost 5 bases; unmatched junction nucleotides: 11. Germline CDR1 and CDR2: SGHNT and YYREEE (reference sequence). The CDR3 nucleotides are TGTGCCAGCAGCTTGGCCGGGGCTAGCGGAGGCAACGAGCAGTACTTC. This sequence encodes CASSLAGASGGNEQYF.

This clonotype was detected many times. This chain links TRBV29-1 with TRBJ2-1; 8 bases line up with TRBD2. CDR3 size: 14 residues. V was pared by 3 bases and J by 4 bases, with 5 bases of the junction left unmatched. Germline CDR1 and CDR2: SQVTM and ANQGSEA. CDR3 in amino acids: CSVEVSSGYNEQFF. In DNA, the CDR3 is TGCAGCGTTGAGGTCTCTAGCGGGTACAATGAGCAGTTCTTC.

There are many counts of this clonotype. This chain links TRBV6-2 or TRBV6-3 with TRBJ2-7; maybe TRBD1 (6 bases). The V end was cut by 2 bases, the J end by 4 bases, with 18 bases between. Germline values: CDR1 MNHEY, CDR2 SVGEGT. This CDR3 region has 16 residues. The CDR3 DNA reads as TGTGCCAGCAGTTACGACACAACAGGGACCCTGTACGAGCAGTACTTC. Protein: CASSYDTTGTLYEQYF.

V is TRBV6-2 or TRBV6-3 and J is TRBJ2-6; tentatively, D is TRBD1 (6 bases). Trimming cost V 2 bases and J 0 bases, with 8 bases left between them. The germline V gene encodes CDR1 MNHEY and CDR2 SVGEGT. The CDR3 loop spans 16 amino acids. The CDR3 DNA reads TGTGCCAGCAGTTACGGCAGGGGCTCTGGGGCCAACGTCCTGACTTTC. Translating it yields CASSYGRGSGANVLTF.

This clonotype came up a few times. This chain uses TRBV27 with TRBJ2-3; 9 bases line up with TRBD2. This CDR3 contains 16 residues. V trimming: 0 bases; J trimming: 2 bases; junction bases outside the gene matches: 3. Germline CDR1 reads MNHEY; CDR2 reads SMNVEV (reference sequence). This chain's CDR3 is CASSLSRGGPTDTQYF. DNA of the CDR3: TGTGCCAGCAGTTTATCGCGGGGGGGCCCCACAGATACGCAGTATTTT.

This clonotype was observed many times. The chain links TRBV9 to TRBJ2-1, with 7 bases identical to TRBD2. The CDR3 is made up of 14 amino acids. CDR1 and CDR2 from the germline V gene are SGDLS and YYNGEE. Trimming removed 2 bases from V and 12 bases from J; junction bases left unmatched: 11. The CDR3 DNA is TGTGCCAGCAGCGTCGGACTAGTGAGCGGGCGGCAGTTCTTC. This gives the protein CASSVGLVSGRQFF.

At least ten counts were recorded for this clonotype. The chain combines TRBV6-1 with TRBJ2-1, with D possibly being TRBD1 or TRBD2 (6 bases each). CDR3 size: 16 residues. CDR1 MNHNS and CDR2 SASEGT come from the germline V gene. Trimming removed 5 bases from V and 10 bases from J, with 24 bases in between. As DNA, the CDR3 is TGTGCCAGCAGTCCAGGGAGGAGACAGGCCCTCCCCGAGCAGTTCTTC. Its translation is CASSPGRRQALPEQFF.

This clonotype was seen only a few times. The chain employs TRBV5-1 and TRBJ2-7, with D uncertain. The CDR3 is 12 residues long. The V end lost 3 bases, the J end lost 4 bases, and 8 bases lay between the germline ends. Germline CDR1 and CDR2: SGHRS and YFSETQ. The CDR3 is CASSSMRYEQYF. The CDR3 DNA is TGCGCCAGCAGCTCTATGCGTTACGAGCAGTACTTC.

This clonotype has a count of ten or more. The chain is built from TRBV7-9 and TRBJ2-5; 8 bases agree with TRBD1. Germline-derived CDR1 and CDR2 are SEHNR and FQNEAQ (reference sequence). The CDR3 spans 16 residues. V gave up 5 bases and J gave up 1 base; unmatched junction bases: 9. The CDR3 nucleotides are TGTGCCAGCAGCCCGGACAGGGTCCGGGCCCAAGAGACCCAGTACTTC. Protein: CASSPDRVRAQETQYF.

This clonotype has ten or more counts. V gene TRBV19 combines with J gene TRBJ1-4, with 8 bases lining up with TRBD1. From germline, CDR1 is LNHDA and CDR2 SQIVND (reference sequence). The ends lost 3 bases at V and 4 bases at J; junction bases unmatched: 7. This CDR3 region has 16 residues. The DNA of the CDR3 is TGTGCCAGTAGTATCTGGACAGGGAACCATAATGAAAAACTGTTTTTT. Its protein product is CASSIWTGNHNEKLFF.

This clonotype was found many times. This chain joins TRBV9 and TRBJ2-3; the match to TRBD2 covers 10 bases. The CDR3 is 15 amino acids. From germline, CDR1 is SGDLS and CDR2 YYNGEE. Unmatched junction bases numbered 3, after V lost 0 bases and J lost 5 bases. CDR3 loop: CASSVARLAGDTQYF. The CDR3 nucleotides are TGTGCCAGCAGCGTAGCTCGACTAGCGGGAGATACGCAGTATTTT.

This clonotype was detected ten times or more. This sequence joins TRBV6-2 or TRBV6-3 and TRBJ2-7, with D hard to call. Germline V gives CDR1 MNHEY, CDR2 SVGEGT. This CDR3 contains 12 residues. Trimming left V 6 bases short and J 2 bases short, with 8 bases between. CDR3 loop: CASRYSPYEQYF. The CDR3 coding sequence is TGTGCCAGCAGGTACAGTCCCTACGAGCAGTACTTC.

Comments on this clonotype: A read error may be the cause here, since a much bigger clone is one base away. The rearrangement links TRBV28 to TRBJ2-1, with unresolved D. The CDR3 is 14 residues long. Germline-derived CDR1 and CDR2 are MDHEN and SYDVKM. V was trimmed by 6 bases and J by 6 bases, leaving 15 bases between them. The CDR3 DNA reads TGTGCCAGCAGACCCCTCGGTGGGTGCAATGAGCAGTTCTTC. Protein sequence: CASRPLGGCNEQFF.

This rearrangement joins TRBV19 to TRBJ1-5; D unresolved. The germline gives CDR1 LNHDA, CDR2 SQIVND (reference sequence). This CDR3 spans 14 amino acids. Trimming took 7 bases from V and 0 from J, leaving 10 bases between them. The CDR3 loop is CASKPEHSNQPQHF. The CDR3 region has the DNA TGTGCCAGTAAACCGGAACATAGCAATCAGCCCCAGCATTTT.

This clonotype was counted ten times or more. One junction end does not reproduce the germline sequence, and a read error may be involved. CDR3 nucleotides: TGCAGTGCCAGAGCGAGGCTAGCGGTATACAATGAGCAGTTCTTC. It specifies CSARARLAVYNEQFF. The chain combines TRBV20-1 with TRBJ2-1; 7 bases agree with TRBD2. The germline V gene encodes CDR1 DFQATT and CDR2 SNEGSKA (reference sequence). The CDR3 consists of 15 residues.

At least ten counts were recorded for this clonotype. The chain joins TRBV6-6 to TRBJ2-7; maybe TRBD1 (5 bases). V was pared by 5 bases and J by 2 bases, with 10 bases between. The CDR3 has 13 residues. CDR1 and CDR2 (germline): MNHNY, SVGAGI (reference sequence). CDR3 DNA: TGTGCCAGCAGTCTAAAGGGGACCTACGAGCAGTACTTC. Translated, it gives CASSLKGTYEQYF.

This clonotype was picked up many times. This sequence joins TRBV6-6 and TRBJ1-1; D gene uncertain. Deletions cut 10 bases from V and 4 bases from J, with 13 bases between. Germline V CDR1 and CDR2: MNHNY, SVGAGI (reference sequence). The CDR3 totals 12 residues. For the CDR3, the DNA is TGTGCCATCACCGACGGGAGCACTGAAGCTTTCTTT. Translating gives CAITDGSTEAFF.

This clonotype was seen more than once but under ten times. The chain combines TRBV18 with TRBJ1-2; D call uncertain. V dropped 2 bases and J dropped 6 bases, with 25 bases sitting between them. Germline values: CDR1 KGHSH, CDR2 LQKENI. CDR3 size: 18 residues. CDR3 amino acids: CASSPSERIGYNLHGYTF. The CDR3, as DNA: TGTGCCAGCTCACCAAGCGAGAGGATCGGCTATAACCTGCATGGCTACACCTTC.

This clonotype was counted ten times or more. The genes are TRBV6-6 and TRBJ2-7; 7 bases line up with TRBD2. The V and J ends lost 4 bases and 6 bases, in that order; junction bases with no gene match: 9. The V gene's germline CDR1 is MNHNY and CDR2 SVGAGI (reference sequence). The CDR3 loop spans 14 amino acids. The CDR3 DNA follows: TGTGCCAGCAGTTTCAGCGGGACGCAGGCCGAGCAGTACTTC. This encodes CASSFSGTQAEQYF.

This clonotype occurred many times. The chain couples TRBV20-1 to TRBJ1-5; D is possibly TRBD1 (5 bases). The CDR3 totals 15 residues. Per the germline V gene, CDR1 is DFQATT and CDR2 is SNEGSKA (reference sequence). The ends were cut back, 6 bases at V and 0 bases at J, with 15 bases in the middle. CDR3 sequence (DNA): TGCAGTGCCAGCGGGGGAGTCTATAGCAATCAGCCCCAGCATTTT. It encodes CSASGGVYSNQPQHF.

In its sample, this clonotype was seen many times. The chain couples TRBV6-2 or TRBV6-3 to TRBJ2-7, with D unclear. The CDR3 length is 15 residues. CDR1 and CDR2 (germline): MNHEY, SVGEGT. The V end lost 2 bases, the J end lost 3 bases, and 14 bases lay between the germline ends. The CDR3 DNA reads TGTGCCAGCAGTTACCCTGCGGCCGAACACTACGAGCAGTACTTC. This translates into CASSYPAAEHYEQYF.